Following are 27 T cell receptor beta chains from one sample sequenced in a study of blood T cells in healthy people across ages (dated by TCRdb to between 2015 and 2017). The library was built by means of 5' RACE. The instrument given in TCRdb is Illumina HiSeq 2500. A second PCR of roughly 7 to 11 cycles was performed with a sample-barcoded 5' primer and a J-beta primer mix. TCRdb trimmed the raw reads at Q25, called clones with MiXCR and kept productive beta chains. Each entry is one CDR3 protein sequence, shown with its most common DNA and genes. In this sample the table shows 660,000 or so distinct CDR3 sequences, 58% of which occur a single time. The ten largest clones take up 30% to 45% of the sample. Sequenced material: blood. The receptors stem from a man aged 60-69 years in good health.

This rearrangement joins TRBV25-1 to TRBJ1-1; D is ambiguous. Trimming took 1 base from V and 0 from J, leaving 9 bases between them. This CDR3 is built from 15 residues. Germline CDR1 is MGHDK and CDR2 is SYGVNS. The CDR3 region has the DNA TGTGCCAGCAGTGAATCCGGGAAATTGAACACTGAAGCTTTCTTT. Amino acid sequence: CASSESGKLNTEAFF.

This chain uses TRBV28 with TRBJ2-5; tentative D call: TRBD1 (6 bases). CDR1 is MDHEN and CDR2 is SYDVKM in the germline V gene. V was shortened by 6 bases and J by 1 base, with 18 bases between the two germline ends. CDR3 size: 16 residues. The CDR3, as DNA: TGTGCCAGCAGACGTTATGCACAGGGAAGCCAAGAGACCCAGTACTTC. This codes for CASRRYAQGSQETQYF.

This clonotype was seen more than once but under ten times. This chain uses TRBV7-2 with TRBJ2-3, with D unclear. The CDR3 contains 17 residues. Germline-derived CDR1 and CDR2 are SGHTA and FQGNSA. Trimming removed 3 bases from V and 1 base from J, with 17 bases in between. CDR3 protein: CASSFDGYPYGTDTQYF. CDR3 bases: TGTGCCAGCAGCTTCGACGGATACCCGTACGGCACAGATACGCAGTATTTT.

The chain recombines TRBV10-3 with TRBJ1-1; TRBD1 matches 10 bases. Germline CDR1 is ENHRY and CDR2 is SYGVKD. The V gene end was trimmed by 6 bases and the J gene end by 1 base; junction bases not matched to a gene: 8. This CDR3 contains 16 residues. The chain's CDR3 is CAIRDRGLGGNTEAFF. In DNA form, the CDR3 reads TGTGCCATCAGGGACAGGGGGTTGGGGGGGAACACTGAAGCTTTCTTT.

In nucleotides, the CDR3 is TGCGCCAGCAGCTTGCTGGGACAGGCCTACAATGAGCAGTTCTTC. Translated: CASSLLGQAYNEQFF. V gene TRBV5-1 combines with J gene TRBJ2-1; 8 bases are shared with TRBD1. CDR1 is SGHRS and CDR2 is YFSETQ in the germline V gene. With 1 base clipped from V and 2 bases from J, the junction kept 2 bases outside the gene matches. The CDR3 length is 15 residues.

Only a few counts were recorded for this clonotype. The chain employs TRBV20-1 and TRBJ1-2; D gene ambiguous. The CDR3 has 13 amino acids. Germline V gives CDR1 DFQATT, CDR2 SNEGSKA (reference sequence). V lost 4 bases to trimming and J lost 5 bases, with 14 bases between them. CDR3: CSAKETGKYGYTF. CDR3 DNA: TGCAGTGCTAAAGAGACCGGTAAATATGGCTACACCTTC.

V is TRBV6-6 and J is TRBJ1-5; no clear D gene. V lost 2 bases to trimming and J lost 5 bases, with 4 bases between them. CDR3 length: 12 amino acids. Germline lookup yields CDR1 MNHNY and CDR2 SVGAGI (reference sequence). For the CDR3, the DNA is TGTGCCAGCAGTTACCGGGATCAGCCCCAGCATTTT. Its protein product is CASSYRDQPQHF.

The CDR3, as DNA: TGCGCCAGCAGCTTTACTAGAGGAAACACAGATACGCAGTATTTT. Amino acids: CASSFTRGNTDTQYF. V usage is TRBV5-1 and J usage is TRBJ2-3; tentatively, D is TRBD2 (5 bases). This CDR3 region has 15 residues. Per the germline V gene, CDR1 is SGHRS and CDR2 is YFSETQ. The germline V and J ends were trimmed by 2 bases and 2 bases, with 12 bases remaining between them.

The chain recombines TRBV12-3 or TRBV12-4 with TRBJ2-5; 12 nucleotides line up with TRBD2. V shed 5 bases, J shed 5 bases, and the junction held 9 bases outside the gene matches. This CDR3 contains 16 residues. CDR3 in DNA: TGTGCCAGCAGTCCCTCTAGCGGGGGGGCAGGGGAGACCCAGTACTTC. This codes for CASSPSSGGAGETQYF.

This clonotype was counted ten times or more. The genes are TRBV24-1 and TRBJ2-1; D may match TRBD1 or TRBD2 (5 bases each). V lost 7 bases to trimming and J lost 4 bases, with 10 bases between them. The CDR3 runs to 13 residues. Germline loops: CDR1 KGHDR, CDR2 SFDVKD. This chain's CDR3 is CATSRDPYNEQFF. The CDR3 bases are TGTGCCACCAGCCGGGACCCTTACAATGAGCAGTTCTTC.

In the case of this clonotype: At one end the junction does not follow the germline gene, possibly because of a read error. This rearrangement joins TRBV12-3 or TRBV12-4 to TRBJ2-4; no definite D call. Near its end, the DNA agrees better with TRBJ2-5, so the J call may be wrong. The CDR3 spans 14 residues. The CDR3 DNA is TGTGCCCGCAGTTTACAATTAACCCAAGAGACCCAGTACTTC. Residues: CARSLQLTQETQYF.

The rearrangement joins TRBV7-2 to TRBJ2-7, with D perhaps assigned TRBD1 or TRBD2 (6 bases each). V was cut by 0 bases and J by 4 bases, with 13 bases left in between. This CDR3 region has 15 residues. Germline V gene sequence: CDR1 SGHTA, CDR2 FQGNSA. DNA for the CDR3: TGTGCCAGCAGCTTAGCTCCGGGGGCGGGGTACGAGCAGTACTTC. Translation: CASSLAPGAGYEQYF.

CDR3 sequence reads: CASSLPPGQGAVTQYF. CDR3 nucleotide sequence: TGTGCCAGCAGTCTCCCTCCGGGACAGGGGGCGGTGACCCAGTACTTC. V is TRBV2 and J is TRBJ2-5; the match to TRBD1 covers 12 bases. The CDR3 is 16 amino acids. V lost 5 bases to trimming and J lost 7 bases; unmatched junction nucleotides: 11. Germline loops: CDR1 SNHLY, CDR2 FYNNEI.

The CDR3 reads CATGTVINYGYTF. As DNA, the CDR3 is TGTGCCACCGGGACAGTGATCAACTATGGCTACACCTTC. The chain recombines TRBV12-3 or TRBV12-4 with TRBJ1-2; 7 bases fit TRBD1. The CDR3 is made up of 13 amino acids. The ends lost 10 bases at V and 2 bases at J; junction bases unmatched: 7.

This clonotype has more than one count but fewer than ten. J is TRBJ2-3 and V is TRBV5-1, with TRBD1 matching over 7 bases. The ends lost 2 bases at V and 3 bases at J; junction bases unmatched: 9. CDR1 is SGHRS and CDR2 is YFSETQ in the germline V gene. The CDR3 spans 16 residues. For the CDR3, the DNA is TGCGCCAGCAGCTTTTTTTCAGGACAGGCGACAGATACGCAGTATTTT. It codes for CASSFFSGQATDTQYF.

There are a few counts of this clonotype. V and J are TRBV29-1 and TRBJ2-7; D not resolved. The germline V gene has CDR1 SQVTM and CDR2 ANQGSEA. V was shortened by 4 bases and J by 6 bases, with 10 bases between the two germline ends. The CDR3 has 11 amino acids. The CDR3 DNA reads as TGCAGCGTTGCAAAGGGTGGCGAGCAGTACTTC. Protein product: CSVAKGGEQYF.

The chain employs TRBV21-1 and TRBJ1-2; the table calls TRBD1, which could not be checked here. TRBV21-1 is a known pseudogene. CDR3 size: 17 residues. The CDR3 region is CASSKVGNRDRHYGYTF. The CDR3, as DNA: TGTGCCAGCAGCAAAGTGGGGAACCGGGACAGGCACTATGGCTACACCTTC.

J is TRBJ1-6 and V is TRBV6-5; D is ambiguous. This CDR3 comprises 14 residues. Germline CDR1 MNHEY, CDR2 SVGAGI. V lost 6 bases, J lost 5 bases, and 11 bases lay in between. The CDR3 DNA reads TGTGCCAGCAGCCCCGGGGAGGATAATTCACCCCTCCACTTT. Translation: CASSPGEDNSPLHF.

The rearrangement joins TRBV4-1 to TRBJ1-6; D gene ambiguous. V gave up 1 base and J gave up 3 bases, with 7 bases separating them. In germline, CDR1 is MGHRA, CDR2 YSYEKL. The length of the CDR3 is 15 residues. CDR3 nucleotide sequence: TGCGCCAGCAGCCAAGGAGGTCTCTATAATTCACCCCTCCACTTT. Encoded protein: CASSQGGLYNSPLHF.

The gene calls are TRBV12-3 or TRBV12-4 and TRBJ1-6, with a weak D call TRBD1 (5 bases). V was trimmed by 3 bases and J by 10 bases, leaving 16 bases between them. The CDR3 length is 15 residues. The CDR3 loop reads CASSLQAGSGSPLHF. CDR3 in DNA: TGTGCCAGCAGTTTGCAGGCAGGGTCAGGCTCACCCCTCCACTTT.

The chain is built from TRBV20-1 and TRBJ2-4, with 8 nucleotides matching TRBD1. The V gene's germline CDR1 is DFQATT and CDR2 SNEGSKA (reference sequence). The CDR3 totals 13 residues. With 6 bases clipped from V and 6 bases from J, the junction kept 7 bases outside the gene matches. CDR3 loop: CSAREGTGNIQYF. The CDR3, as DNA: TGCAGTGCCCGAGAGGGGACAGGAAACATTCAGTACTTC.

In its sample, this clonotype was seen a few times. The chain is built from TRBV27 and TRBJ1-2; TRBD1 might be the D (6 bases). The V gene lost 2 bases and the J gene lost 3 bases, with 7 bases spanning the gap. The germline gives CDR1 MNHEY, CDR2 SMNVEV (reference sequence). CDR3 size: 13 residues. In DNA, the CDR3 is TGTGCCAGCAGTTTAGGGACATACTATGGCTACACCTTC. Translated, it gives CASSLGTYYGYTF.

CDR3 in amino acids: CSAREWKSGGSYEQYF. The CDR3 region has the DNA TGCAGTGCTAGAGAATGGAAAAGCGGGGGGTCCTACGAGCAGTACTTC. The chain uses TRBV20-1 and TRBJ2-4; 9 bases match TRBD2. The closer fit of TRBJ2-7 to the DNA end suggests the J call may be wrong. The CDR3 has 16 amino acids. Germline V lookup: CDR1 DFQATT, CDR2 SNEGSKA (reference sequence).

The CDR3 spells CASSYSMSAGLYEQYF. The CDR3 DNA follows: TGTGCCAGCAGTTACTCGATGTCGGCAGGACTCTACGAGCAGTACTTC. This chain uses TRBV6-5 with TRBJ2-7; tentative D call: TRBD2 (5 bases). CDR3 length equals 16 residues. Germline V gene lookup returns CDR1 MNHEY and CDR2 SVGAGI. Trimming removed 0 bases from V and 3 bases from J, with 15 bases in between.

The V gene is TRBV7-2, the J gene TRBJ1-2, with 7 nucleotides matching TRBD1. The CDR3 extends over 14 amino acids. Germline CDR1 reads SGHTA; CDR2 reads FQGNSA. The J segment lost 1 base and the V segment lost 3 bases, leaving 2 bases of the junction unmatched. This chain's CDR3 is CASSLTGLNYGYTF. DNA for the CDR3: TGTGCCAGCAGCTTGACAGGGCTTAACTATGGCTACACCTTC.

The V and J genes are TRBV29-1 and TRBJ1-5; possible D gene TRBD1, 6 bases. CDR1 SQVTM and CDR2 ANQGSEA come from the germline V gene. The CDR3 covers 14 residues. V shed 7 bases and J shed 4 bases, with 17 bases lying between them. The DNA for the CDR3 is TGCAGCGCCGTCGGGACAAATGCTAATCAGCCCCAGCATTTT. This sequence encodes CSAVGTNANQPQHF.

The V gene is TRBV20-1, the J gene TRBJ2-7; perhaps TRBD2 as D (6 bases). This CDR3 has 13 residues. The germline gives CDR1 DFQATT, CDR2 SNEGSKA (reference sequence). The DNA for the CDR3 is TGCAGCGCCTACCGGGGGAGCTCCTACGAGCAGTACTTC. It codes for CSAYRGSSYEQYF.